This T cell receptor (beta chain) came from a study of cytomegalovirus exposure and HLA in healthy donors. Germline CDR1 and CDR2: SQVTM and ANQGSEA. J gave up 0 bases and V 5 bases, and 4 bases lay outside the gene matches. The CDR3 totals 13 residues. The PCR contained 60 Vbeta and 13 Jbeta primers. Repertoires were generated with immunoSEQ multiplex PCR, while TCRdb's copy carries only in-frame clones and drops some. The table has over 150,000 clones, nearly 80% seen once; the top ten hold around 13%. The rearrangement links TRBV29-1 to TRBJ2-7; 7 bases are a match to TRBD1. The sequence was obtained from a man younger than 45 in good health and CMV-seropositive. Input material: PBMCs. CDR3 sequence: CSVRAGGSYEQYF. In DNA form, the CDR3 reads TGCAGCGTTCGGGCAGGGGGCTCCTACGAGCAGTACTTC.